These T cell receptor beta chains were read from a single sample in a study of monozygotic twins with inflammatory bowel disease. After re-calling the 5' RACE reads, TCRdb lists one entry per CDR3 protein, DNA absent. The specimen's table records around 380,000 distinct CDR3 sequences. Material: blood. The receptors were gathered from a human donor with ulcerative colitis or Crohn's disease, or a healthy co-twin of an affected twin (not recorded which). Each CDR3 is given with its conserved first and last residue.

J gene	V gene	CDR3 protein
TRBJ2-7	TRBV20-1	CSASRQSYEQYF
TRBJ1-2	TRBV7-2	CASSSRTSAYGYTF
TRBJ2-7	TRBV20-1	CSASGQGADEQYF
TRBJ2-2	TRBV21-1	CASSETGCREAGELFF
TRBJ1-1	TRBV6-5	CASSYSRVSKNTEAFF
TRBJ1-1	TRBV11-1	CASSSPYGQPSRMNTEAFF
TRBJ2-7	TRBV20-1	CSARRPSSYEQYF
TRBJ2-3	TRBV27	CASRPFGLAGVSDTQYF
TRBJ2-5	TRBV10-3	CAISLAGQETQYF
TRBJ2-1	TRBV7-3	CASSLTLGNEQFF
TRBJ1-5	TRBV30	CAWSPRGINQPQHF
TRBJ2-5	TRBV5-5	CASSLEWGRETQYF
TRBJ2-2	TRBV3-1	CASSHSGLAGYTGELFF
TRBJ2-1	TRBV20-1	CSASTGTSGRAFFRQKEQFF
TRBJ2-1	TRBV20-1	CSVGGTNNEKFF
TRBJ1-4	TRBV5-1	CASSLGDRKSEKLFF
TRBJ2-5	TRBV29-1	CSYAGTRGETQYF
TRBJ2-7	TRBV2	CASIGQAYEQYF
TRBJ2-1	TRBV10-3	CAIRASAYNEQFF
TRBJ2-7	TRBV6-2/TRBV6-3	CASSYSTSGEEYF
TRBJ2-1	TRBV7-3	CASKVGQGTNEQFF
TRBJ2-3	TRBV20-1	CSARGGGNPDTQYF
TRBJ1-2	TRBV12-3/TRBV12-4	CASSFAGIYGYTF
TRBJ1-2	TRBV3-1	CASSPPGHNYGYTF
TRBJ1-2	TRBV5-1	CASSLSRRDYGYTF
TRBJ2-5	TRBV5-6	CASSLVRASGSGETQYF